A selection of T cell receptor beta chains follows, all from one sample in a study of beta chain features in type 1 diabetes. TCRdb keeps only in-frame clones here, not all; method: immunoSEQ multiplex PCR. Counted here are about 370,000 clones, about 10% occurring once; the ten biggest clones make up approximately 0.6%. The sequenced material came from central memory CD4+ T cells from blood. The source of these receptors is a man aged 25 to 45 with type 1 diabetes. Each CDR3 is given with its conserved first and last residue. A D gene is named only where the DNA matches it firmly. A clone size is listed for some rows: how often the clone was seen (once, few, many), or a class if it is expanded.

TRBV9	NA	TRBJ1-1	few	CASSAAGGGNTEAFF	TGTGCCAGCAGCGCCGCGGGGGGAGGGAACACTGAAGCTTTCTTT
TRBV7-3	NA	TRBJ1-1	many	CASSLTGNTEAFF	TGTGCCAGCAGCTTAACAGGGAACACTGAAGCTTTCTTT
TRBV30	NA	TRBJ2-5	NA	CAWSRAPVQETQYF	TGTGCCTGGAGTCGAGCCCCAGTTCAAGAGACCCAGTACTTC
TRBV7-9	TRBD2	TRBJ2-7	NA	CASSPGWGRGSYEQYF	TGTGCCAGCAGCCCGGGATGGGGGAGGGGCTCCTACGAGCAGTACTTC
TRBV2	NA	TRBJ2-5	NA	CASSDGAPAGEYQETQYF	TGTGCCAGCAGTGATGGGGCTCCCGCAGGGGAGTATCAAGAGACCCAGTACTTC
TRBV7-8	NA	TRBJ2-5	few	CASRLNQETQYF	TGTGCCAGCAGACTGAACCAAGAGACCCAGTACTTC
TRBV10-3	TRBD2	TRBJ2-3	many	CAISPLLAGATDTQYF	TGTGCCATCAGTCCCTTACTAGCGGGAGCCACAGATACGCAGTATTTT
TRBV25-1	NA	TRBJ1-1	few	CASNPIGRDTEAFF	TGTGCCAGCAACCCAATTGGACGGGACACTGAAGCTTTCTTT
TRBV11-2	NA	TRBJ1-1	NA	CASSFARTNTEAFF	TGTGCCAGCAGCTTTGCCCGGACGAACACTGAAGCTTTCTTT
TRBV6-5	NA	TRBJ1-1	NA	CASSSTVGNTEAFF	TGTGCCAGCAGTTCGACAGTGGGGAACACTGAAGCTTTCTTT
TRBV7-2	TRBD2	TRBJ2-1	NA	CASSSPSGTSAELVEQFF	TGTGCCAGCAGCTCCCCTAGCGGGACGAGCGCGGAACTTGTAGAGCAGTTCTTC
TRBV7-2	NA	TRBJ1-5	NA	CASSLDGQPQHF	TGTGCCAGCAGCTTAGATGGTCAGCCCCAGCATTTT
TRBV10-3	TRBD1	TRBJ2-1	many	CAISEHTGAYNEQFF	TGTGCCATCAGTGAGCATACAGGGGCCTACAATGAGCAGTTCTTC
TRBV4-3	NA	TRBJ2-2	few	CASSQDARANTGELFF	TGCGCCAGCAGCCAAGATGCGCGGGCGAACACCGGGGAGCTGTTTTTT
TRBV7-9	TRBD1	TRBJ1-1	few	CASSLIGQGRTEAFF	TGTGCCAGCAGCTTGATTGGACAGGGCAGGACTGAAGCTTTCTTT
TRBV4-2	TRBD1	TRBJ1-2	NA	CASSRDRGVVGYGYTF	TGTGCCAGCAGCCGGGACAGGGGTGTCGTCGGCTATGGCTACACCTTC
TRBV6-5	NA	TRBJ2-7	NA	CASSERGGYEQYF	TGTGCCAGCAGTGAACGTGGGGGCTACGAGCAGTACTTC
TRBV9	TRBD2	TRBJ2-7	few	CASSISGVNYEQYF	TGTGCCAGCAGTATTAGCGGGGTCAACTACGAGCAGTACTTC
TRBV6-4	NA	TRBJ2-2	many	CASRWDGATGELFF	TGTGCCAGCAGATGGGACGGGGCCACCGGGGAGCTGTTTTTT
TRBV5-4	NA	TRBJ2-1	many	CASSLQGPKQFF	TGTGCCAGCAGCTTACAGGGTCCAAAACAGTTCTTC
TRBV5-8	NA	TRBJ2-3	NA	CASCHGHRTDTQYF	TGTGCCAGCTGTCATGGGCACCGAACAGATACGCAGTATTTT
TRBV30	TRBD2	TRBJ2-1	NA	CAWKKLAGGNNEQFF	TGTGCCTGGAAGAAGCTAGCGGGGGGGAACAATGAGCAGTTCTTC
TRBV23-1	NA	TRBJ2-7	many	CASSQSTDDEQYF	TGCGCCAGCAGTCAATCTACAGATGACGAGCAGTACTTC
TRBV2	NA	TRBJ1-3	many	CASRTDISGNTIYF	TGTGCCAGCAGGACCGACATCTCTGGAAACACCATATATTTT
TRBV5-1	TRBD2	TRBJ2-5	NA	CASSVGLSGETQYF	TGCGCCAGCAGCGTGGGACTATCGGGAGAGACCCAGTACTTC
TRBV7-2	NA	TRBJ1-4	few	CASSLGGMGTNEKLFF	TGTGCCAGCAGCTTAGGGGGGATGGGAACTAATGAAAAACTGTTTTTT
TRBV10-3	TRBD1	TRBJ1-1	few	CAITFDRDTEAFF	TGTGCCATCACCTTCGACAGGGACACTGAAGCTTTCTTT
TRBV7-3	TRBD1	TRBJ2-1	few	CASSFTTGANEQFF	TGTGCCAGCAGCTTCACTACAGGGGCGAATGAGCAGTTCTTC
TRBV5-1	NA	TRBJ2-7	NA	CASSLGGLNYEQYF	TGCGCCAGCAGCTTAGGAGGGCTCAACTACGAGCAGTACTTC
TRBV6-1	NA	TRBJ2-3	many	CASSERDTGDTQYF	TGTGCCAGCAGTGAGCGGGACACTGGGGATACGCAGTATTTT
TRBV11-1	NA	TRBJ2-5	few	CASRFVDEGEQYF	TGTGCCAGCAGATTCGTGGACGAGGGGGAGCAGTACTTC
TRBV4-2	NA	TRBJ1-5	few	CASSQDKGGNQPQHF	TGTGCCAGCAGCCAAGATAAGGGGGGAAATCAGCCCCAGCATTTT
TRBV18	TRBD2	TRBJ2-7	NA	CASSLGLAQVVEQYF	TGTGCCAGCTCACTGGGACTAGCCCAGGTGGTCGAGCAGTACTTC
TRBV7-9	NA	TRBJ2-2	few	CASSSDAGELFF	TGTGCCAGCAGCTCGGACGCCGGGGAGCTGTTTTTT
TRBV12-5	NA	TRBJ2-5	few	CASVDRNQETQYF	TGTGCTAGTGTTGACAGGAACCAAGAGACCCAGTACTTC
TRBV27	TRBD2	TRBJ2-3	few	CASSPGLAGGDTQYF	TGTGCCAGCTCACCGGGACTAGCGGGAGGAGATACGCAGTATTTT
TRBV5-4	TRBD2	TRBJ2-5	few	CASSPASGETQYF	TGTGCCAGCAGCCCCGCTAGCGGGGAGACCCAGTACTTC
TRBV29-1	NA	TRBJ2-3	few	CSAASGTQADTQYF	TGCAGCGCAGCCTCCGGGACGCAAGCGGATACGCAGTATTTT
TRBV9	NA	TRBJ2-1	NA	CASSVNRASYNEQFF	TGTGCCAGCAGCGTAAATCGGGCTTCCTACAATGAGCAGTTCTTC
TRBV18	NA	TRBJ1-1	NA	CASSPGYRSNTEAFF	TGTGCCAGCTCACCGGGGTACAGGTCGAACACTGAAGCTTTCTTT
TRBV6-5	NA	TRBJ2-1	NA	CASSYSGLVGSDEQFF	TGTGCCAGCAGTTATTCAGGGCTAGTTGGATCGGATGAGCAGTTCTTC
TRBV7-9	NA	TRBJ2-7	NA	CASSDWAAAYF	TGTGCCAGCAGCGACTGGGCAGCGGCGTACTTC
TRBV5-6	NA	TRBJ1-1	few	CASSSLPRVDTEAFF	TGTGCCAGCAGCTCCCTCCCCCGGGTCGACACTGAAGCTTTCTTT
TRBV6-1	NA	TRBJ2-3	few	CASSEDGYTDTQYF	TGTGCCAGCAGTGAAGATGGATACACAGATACGCAGTATTTT
TRBV18	NA	TRBJ1-5	NA	CASSSQARTNQPQHF	TGTGCCAGCTCATCCCAGGCCAGGACAAATCAGCCCCAGCATTTT
TRBV6-1	TRBD1	TRBJ2-5	NA	CASKKDRGVETQYF	TGTGCCAGCAAAAAGGACAGGGGTGTGGAGACCCAGTACTTC
TRBV2	TRBD2	TRBJ2-1	NA	CASSPRDYNNEQFF	TGTGCCAGCAGCCCTCGGGACTACAACAATGAGCAGTTCTTC
TRBV7-9	NA	TRBJ1-1	few	CASSSEEYTEAFF	TGTGCCAGCAGCTCTGAGGAATACACTGAAGCTTTCTTT
TRBV28	NA	TRBJ2-1	many	CATQGFNEQFF	TGTGCCACCCAGGGTTTCAATGAGCAGTTCTTC
TRBV6-6	TRBD2	TRBJ2-7	few	CASTLSGTSGNQYF	TGTGCCAGCACTCTAAGCGGGACTAGCGGCAACCAGTACTTC
TRBV14	TRBD2	TRBJ2-5	many	CASSLRLLAGVETQYF	TGTGCCAGCAGCCTCCGACTCCTAGCGGGAGTAGAGACCCAGTACTTC
TRBV29-1	NA	TRBJ2-5	few	CSVDPAKRETQYF	TGCAGCGTTGACCCCGCCAAGAGGGAGACCCAGTACTTC
TRBV6-1	NA	TRBJ2-7	once	CASSELGGGEQYF	TGTGCCAGCAGTGAACTGGGGGGAGGCGAGCAGTACTTC
TRBV9	NA	TRBJ2-1	NA	CASSVGGPTNEQFF	TGTGCCAGCAGCGTAGGCGGGCCCACTAATGAGCAGTTCTTC
TRBV7-9	TRBD2	TRBJ2-1	NA	CASSSPGLAGANLYNEQFF	TGTGCCAGCAGCTCACCGGGACTAGCGGGAGCCAACCTCTACAATGAGCAGTTCTTC
TRBV6-5	NA	TRBJ1-5	few	CASSPGTNQPQHF	TGTGCCAGCAGTCCCGGGACAAATCAGCCCCAGCATTTT
TRBV6-5	NA	TRBJ2-7	few	CAIRPRSQGDEQYF	TGTGCCATCAGGCCTAGGTCGCAGGGCGACGAGCAGTACTTC
TRBV27	NA	TRBJ2-5	NA	CASSLPYQETQYF	TGTGCCAGCAGTCTACCGTACCAAGAGACCCAGTACTTC
TRBV9	NA	TRBJ2-3	NA	CASSVERRTTDTQYF	TGTGCCAGCAGCGTAGAAAGGAGGACCACAGATACGCAGTATTTT